This TCR beta chain is from a study of identical twins. A universal primer binding site was introduced by template switching. The final cDNA contained unique molecular identifiers. Each CDR3 protein is one row after TCRdb ran MiXCR on the 5' RACE reads. This sample has roughly 720,000 distinct CDR3 sequences, with roughly 18% found just once. These same records also appear under a second study, on T cells expressing NK-cell markers. Per that study: TCR beta repertoires came from sorted CD3+CD56+NKG2C+, CD3+CD56+NKG2C- and CD3+CD56-NKG2C+ T cells. HCMV specificity was not established for the expanded NKG2C+ T cell clones.

Sequenced sample: PBMCs. The origin of this receptor is a young woman in good health.

The CDR3, as DNA: TGTGCCAGCACGGGGACAGGGGTCGAGCAGTACTTC. This translates into CASTGTGVEQYF. The chain is built from TRBV2 and TRBJ2-7, with 10 bases matching TRBD1. The V gene end was trimmed by 7 bases and the J gene end by 6 bases; junction bases not matched to a gene: 3. The CDR3 totals 12 residues. CDR1 and CDR2 (germline): SNHLY, FYNNEI.